The 32 T cell receptor beta chains in this list originate from one sample, sequenced in a study of human T cells and chemical hapten exposure. TCRdb reanalysed the RACE reads using MiXCR and keeps one entry per CDR3 protein. The repertoire includes 65,000 to 100,000 distinct CDR3 sequences, approximately 6.6% of them detected once, and 1.3% sits in the top ten. Time point given: patch test 2, 6 weeks after DPC sensitization. Treatment denoted: therapeutic diphenylcyclopropenone sensitization with weekly scalp DPC. Sequenced material: whole blood, taken in connection with sensitization to the hapten diphenylcyclopropenone (DPC). Receptor source: a woman aged 25 to 39 with alopecia areata. Some clones in this sample may be carry-over from other donors' samples.

At least ten counts were recorded for this clonotype. This CDR3 is CASSLMGVVKAIYF. In nucleotides, the CDR3 is TGTGCCAGCAGCTTAATGGGGGTCGTTAAGGCCATATATTTT. This chain joins TRBV7-9 and TRBJ1-3, with D perhaps TRBD1 (5 bases). CDR1 SEHNR and CDR2 FQNEAQ come from the germline V gene (reference sequence). This CDR3 is 14 amino acids long. V was trimmed by 2 bases and J by 11 bases, leaving 16 bases between them.

This clonotype was seen repeatedly, ten times or more. The chain links TRBV12-3 or TRBV12-4 to TRBJ2-2; 11 bases are shared with TRBD2. This CDR3 region has 16 residues. V lost 6 bases to trimming and J lost 5 bases; unmatched junction nucleotides: 8. This CDR3 reads CASSHDSGGATGELFF. CDR3 nucleotide sequence: TGTGCCAGCAGCCACGATAGCGGGGGGGCTACCGGGGAGCTGTTTTTT.

This clonotype occurred many times. The genes are TRBV7-6 and TRBJ2-1; 10 bases are a match to TRBD1. CDR1 SGHVS and CDR2 FNYEAQ come from the germline V gene. Trimming at V came to 6 bases and at J to 8 bases, leaving 16 bases not matched to a gene. This CDR3 is 17 amino acids long. The CDR3 spells CASSSTYGTGDNDEQFF. For the CDR3, the DNA is TGTGCCAGCAGTTCAACTTATGGGACAGGGGACAATGATGAGCAGTTCTTC.

This rearrangement joins TRBV19 to TRBJ1-4, with TRBD1 matching over 7 bases. The CDR3 runs 15 residues. In germline, CDR1 is LNHDA, CDR2 SQIVND (reference sequence). J lost 8 bases, V lost 4 bases, and 10 bases had no gene match. This CDR3 is CASSRLQGNREKLFF. CDR3 DNA sequence: TGTGCCAGTAGTAGACTACAGGGGAATCGGGAAAAACTGTTTTTT.

The gene calls are TRBV12-3 or TRBV12-4 and TRBJ1-3, with 9 nucleotides matching TRBD1. CDR3 length: 19 amino acids. V trimming: 5 bases; J trimming: 2 bases; junction bases outside the gene matches: 16. CDR3 amino acids: CASSKPSDRGLNTGNTIYF. CDR3 in DNA: TGTGCCAGCAGTAAACCCTCGGACAGGGGCCTTAATACTGGAAACACCATATATTTT.

CDR3 bases: TGCGCCAGCAGCCACAGTGGACAGGTTCTGAACACTGAAGCTTTCTTT. Translating gives CASSHSGQVLNTEAFF. The chain has TRBV4-1 and TRBJ1-1; TRBD1 matches 7 bases. This CDR3 spans 16 amino acids. Germline CDR1 MGHRA, CDR2 YSYEKL. Trimming at V came to 3 bases and at J to 0 bases, leaving 7 bases not matched to a gene.

This clonotype appeared many times. The chain joins TRBV20-1 to TRBJ1-4; tentatively, D is TRBD1 (5 bases). The V end lost 6 bases, the J end lost 7 bases, and 18 bases lay between the germline ends. CDR1 and CDR2 from the germline V gene are DFQATT and SNEGSKA (reference sequence). The CDR3 totals 14 residues. The CDR3 sequence: CSAIEQARGEKLFF. The CDR3 region has the DNA TGCAGTGCCATCGAACAGGCTCGGGGTGAAAAACTGTTTTTT.

This clonotype was found many times. The chain joins TRBV12-3 or TRBV12-4 to TRBJ1-1; 7 bases fit TRBD1. The CDR3 consists of 14 residues. Trimming at V came to 7 bases and at J to 4 bases, leaving 9 bases not matched to a gene. The CDR3 is CASILGQDPTEAFF. The CDR3 DNA sequence: TGTGCCAGCATTCTCGGACAGGACCCCACTGAAGCTTTCTTT.

This clonotype was seen many times. The rearrangement links TRBV4-1 to TRBJ2-3; TRBD2 matches 14 bases. CDR3 size: 17 residues. CDR1 MGHRA and CDR2 YSYEKL come from the germline V gene. Trimming at V came to 1 base and at J to 2 bases, leaving 2 bases not matched to a gene. The CDR3 DNA reads TGCGCCAGCAGCCAAGGGACTAGCGGGGGGTCCACAGATACGCAGTATTTT. The encoded protein is CASSQGTSGGSTDTQYF.

There are a few counts of this clonotype. The chain couples TRBV29-1 to TRBJ1-1; D unresolved. Per germline, CDR1 SQVTM and CDR2 ANQGSEA. The V end lost 1 base, the J end lost 0 bases, and 6 bases lay between the germline ends. The CDR3 contains 13 residues. CDR3 sequence reads: CSVEGLLNTEAFF. CDR3 coding DNA: TGCAGCGTTGAAGGGCTTTTGAACACTGAAGCTTTCTTT.

This clonotype has a count of ten or more. The chain uses TRBV29-1 and TRBJ2-4; a possible D gene is TRBD1 (5 bases). V lost 7 bases and J 0 bases, leaving 10 bases between the germline ends. Germline loops: CDR1 SQVTM, CDR2 ANQGSEA. The CDR3 totals 13 residues. The CDR3 bases are TGCAGCGGCATAGGGGTAGCCAAAAACATTCAGTACTTC. This gives the protein CSGIGVAKNIQYF.

This clonotype was seen more than once but under ten times. V is TRBV7-9 and J is TRBJ2-1, with D possibly called TRBD1 or TRBD2 (5 bases each). V dropped 5 bases and J dropped 9 bases, with 14 bases sitting between them. Germline CDR1 reads SEHNR; CDR2 reads FQNEAQ (reference sequence). The CDR3 loop spans 13 amino acids. CDR3 sequence reads: CASSQARDGEQFF. CDR3 nucleotides: TGTGCCAGCAGCCAAGCTAGGGACGGTGAGCAGTTCTTC.

This clonotype was detected many times. The V call is TRBV6-5, the J call TRBJ2-3, with 8 bases fitting TRBD2. V lost 3 bases and J lost 6; bases outside the gene matches: 8. The CDR3 extends over 15 amino acids. CDR1 is MNHEY and CDR2 is SVGAGI in the germline V gene. Here the CDR3 reads CASSYDLRGADTQYF. The CDR3 bases are TGTGCCAGCAGTTATGATTTGCGGGGGGCGGATACGCAGTATTTT.

In its sample, this clonotype was seen a few times. J is TRBJ2-1 and V is TRBV20-1; 11 bases are shared with TRBD2. The germline V gene has CDR1 DFQATT and CDR2 SNEGSKA (reference sequence). This CDR3 comprises 14 residues. V was clipped by 0 bases and J by 14 bases; unmatched bases: 9. The CDR3 is CSARDILAGGPKFF. The DNA of the CDR3 is TGCAGTGCTAGAGATATTTTAGCGGGGGGGCCAAAGTTCTTC.

This clonotype was seen repeatedly, ten times or more. The chain has TRBV11-2 and TRBJ2-1, with 9 bases matching TRBD2. Germline CDR1 SGHAT, CDR2 FQNNGV. This CDR3 has 16 residues. With 3 bases clipped from V and 0 bases from J, the junction kept 3 bases outside the gene matches. The CDR3 region is CASSFSGGRSYNEQFF. The CDR3 DNA is TGTGCCAGCAGCTTTAGCGGGGGCCGCTCCTACAATGAGCAGTTCTTC.

This clonotype was seen ten or more times. An end of the junction does not agree with germline; a read error may underlie this. This chain uses TRBV7-2 with TRBJ1-3; D not certain. The CDR3 runs 18 residues. Germline-derived CDR1 and CDR2 are SGHTA and FQGNSA. The CDR3 DNA follows: TGTGCCAGCAGGTTAGGAGGGATCTTTTTGAGCTCTGGAAACACCATATATTTT. It codes for CASRLGGIFLSSGNTIYF.

V usage is TRBV13 and J usage is TRBJ1-1; 8 bases match TRBD1. Germline V CDR1 and CDR2: PRHDT, FYEKMQ (reference sequence). V lost 5 bases to trimming and J lost 4 bases; unmatched junction nucleotides: 9. CDR3 length equals 15 residues. The chain's CDR3 is CASSPRQGRVTEAFF. The CDR3 region has the DNA TGTGCCAGCAGCCCCAGACAGGGGCGGGTCACTGAAGCTTTCTTT.

On this clonotype: A read error is possible here, since a much larger clone lies one base away. The chain carries TRBV18 and TRBJ1-5; 8 nucleotides align to TRBD1. This CDR3 region has 16 residues. Germline V gene sequence: CDR1 KGHSH, CDR2 LQKENI. CDR3 DNA: TGTGTCAGCTCACCTTTCGACAGGGGAAGCAATCAGCCCCAGCATTTT. Translating gives CVSSPFDRGSNQPQHF.

The chain couples TRBV7-9 to TRBJ2-3; 7 bases line up with TRBD2. This CDR3 spans 13 amino acids. The V gene's germline CDR1 is SEHNR and CDR2 FQNEAQ (reference sequence). V lost 6 bases to trimming and J lost 4 bases; unmatched junction nucleotides: 4. The CDR3 reads CASRTSASDTQYF. The CDR3 bases are TGTGCCAGCAGAACTAGCGCCTCAGATACGCAGTATTTT.

This clonotype was recorded many times. V is TRBV25-1 and J is TRBJ1-1; 9 bases fit TRBD1. This CDR3 spans 15 amino acids. V lost 6 bases and J lost 8; bases outside the gene matches: 13. Germline CDR1 reads MGHDK; CDR2 reads SYGVNS. The CDR3, as DNA: TGTGCCAGCAGAAATCCCCCCGGGACAGGGTCCGAAGCTTTCTTT. Residues: CASRNPPGTGSEAFF.

Ten or more counts support this clonotype. The DNA of the CDR3 is TGTGCCATCGGCTTGGGTCAGCCCCAGCATTTT. This sequence encodes CAIGLGQPQHF. This chain uses TRBV10-3 with TRBJ1-5; D unclear. The CDR3 spans 11 residues. The germline gives CDR1 ENHRY, CDR2 SYGVKD. V lost 8 bases and J lost 6, with 8 bases in between.

In this sample, this clonotype turned up many times. The chain is built from TRBV7-2 and TRBJ2-1; 9 nucleotides agree with TRBD1. The germline V gene has CDR1 SGHTA and CDR2 FQGNSA. J was trimmed by 8 bases and V by 2 bases; bases with no gene match: 10. The CDR3 loop spans 16 amino acids. CDR3 sequence (DNA): TGTGCCAGCAGCTTAAGGTTACAGGGGGCTAAAGATGAGCAGTTCTTC. This sequence encodes CASSLRLQGAKDEQFF. The entire variable domain, with the rest obtained from reference TRBV7-2 and TRBJ2-1, is as follows: GAGVSQSPSNKVTEKGKDVELRCDPISGHTALYWYRQSLGQGLEFLIYFQGNSAPDKSGLPSDRFSAERTGGSVSTLTIQRTQQEDSAVYLCASSLRLQGAKDEQFFGPGTRLTVL.

CDR3 sequence (DNA): TGCGCCAGCAGCCCCGGGACCAACTACGAGCAGTACTTC. This gives the protein CASSPGTNYEQYF. The rearrangement joins TRBV5-1 to TRBJ2-7; D may correspond to TRBD1 or TRBD2 (5 bases each). This CDR3 has 13 amino acids. V was shortened by 4 bases and J by 3 bases, with 11 bases between the two germline ends. The germline V gene encodes CDR1 SGHRS and CDR2 YFSETQ.

This clonotype was detected a few times. The chain links TRBV20-1 to TRBJ2-7, with 13 bases lining up with TRBD2. Germline trimming cut 6 bases from V and 3 bases from J; bases unmatched to any gene: 11. Germline loops: CDR1 DFQATT, CDR2 SNEGSKA (reference sequence). This CDR3 comprises 16 residues. The CDR3 DNA is TGCAGTGCAAAGGACCGTGGGACTAGCGGGAACTACGAGCAGTACTTC. Residues: CSAKDRGTSGNYEQYF.

The J gene is TRBJ1-2, the V gene TRBV29-1; maybe TRBD1 (5 bases). The germline V gene has CDR1 SQVTM and CDR2 ANQGSEA. Trimming removed 4 bases at V and 8 bases at J, with 17 bases between. The CDR3 spans 13 residues. CDR3 nucleotides: TGCAGCGTTGTAGCGGCACGACAGCGGGGCTACACCTTC. Protein product: CSVVAARQRGYTF.

This chain uses TRBV7-9 with TRBJ2-3; 7 positions match TRBD2. This CDR3 comprises 16 residues. The germline V gene has CDR1 SEHNR and CDR2 FQNEAQ (reference sequence). Trimming at V came to 5 bases and at J to 2 bases, leaving 10 bases not matched to a gene. DNA of the CDR3: TGTGCCAGCAGCGTGGTGGAAAGCGGGGCCACAGATACGCAGTATTTT. It is translated as CASSVVESGATDTQYF.

This clonotype was counted only a few times. The V gene is TRBV6-6, the J gene TRBJ2-1; 11 bases match TRBD1. The CDR3 runs to 12 residues. The germline V gene has CDR1 MNHNY and CDR2 SVGAGI (reference sequence). The J segment lost 10 bases and the V segment lost 8 bases, leaving 4 bases of the junction unmatched. The CDR3 spells CASWTGGLEQFF. The CDR3 DNA follows: TGTGCCAGCTGGACAGGGGGCTTGGAGCAGTTCTTC.

Ten or more counts support this clonotype. The chain has TRBV14 and TRBJ2-1; no firm D call. Germline CDR1 SGHDN, CDR2 FVKESK. Trimming took 4 bases from V and 5 from J, leaving 15 bases between them. The CDR3 has 15 amino acids. In nucleotides, the CDR3 is TGTGCCAGCAGCCTGGACCGGGTTTGGCACAATGAGCAGTTCTTC. The encoded protein is CASSLDRVWHNEQFF.

The sample holds a few counts of this clonotype. The CDR3 loop is CASSLGAGATEQYF. The CDR3 DNA reads as TGTGCCAGCAGCTTGGGGGCAGGGGCCACCGAGCAGTACTTC. The chain employs TRBV5-4 and TRBJ2-7; D possibly corresponds to TRBD1 (6 bases). V was clipped by 0 bases and J by 6 bases, with 13 bases between them. The CDR3 runs 14 residues. Germline CDR1 reads SGHNT; CDR2 reads YYREEE (reference sequence).

This clonotype came up a few times. The chain uses TRBV12-3 or TRBV12-4 and TRBJ1-1; 8 positions agree with TRBD1. V shed 5 bases and J 7 bases; nucleotides not matched to a gene: 9. The CDR3 is made up of 14 amino acids. Here the CDR3 reads CASSPWQGAYEAFF. The CDR3 DNA is TGTGCCAGCAGTCCTTGGCAGGGGGCATATGAAGCTTTCTTT.

This clonotype was counted at least ten times. The gene calls are TRBV12-3 or TRBV12-4 and TRBJ1-3, with D possibly being TRBD1 (6 bases). V dropped 5 bases and J dropped 0 bases, with 14 bases sitting between them. This CDR3 spans 16 amino acids. The CDR3 coding sequence is TGTGCCAGCAGTCTTAGGACAGCCAACTCTGGAAACACCATATATTTT. Translation: CASSLRTANSGNTIYF.

This clonotype was seen only a few times. The rearrangement links TRBV5-1 to TRBJ2-3; TRBD2 is a possible D gene (5 bases). The V end lost 0 bases, the J end lost 6 bases, and 14 bases lay between the germline ends. From germline, CDR1 is SGHRS and CDR2 YFSETQ. CDR3 length: 15 residues. The CDR3 sequence: CASSLAPQSGDTQYF. The CDR3 region has the DNA TGCGCCAGCAGCTTGGCGCCTCAGAGCGGCGATACGCAGTATTTT. The variable domain in full, completed from reference TRBV5-1 and TRBJ2-3, reads KAGVTQTPRYLIKTRGQQVTLSCSPISGHRSVSWYQQTPGQGLQFLFEYFSETQRNKGNFPGRFSGRQFSNSRSEMNVSTLELGDSALYLCASSLAPQSGDTQYFGPGTRLTVL.